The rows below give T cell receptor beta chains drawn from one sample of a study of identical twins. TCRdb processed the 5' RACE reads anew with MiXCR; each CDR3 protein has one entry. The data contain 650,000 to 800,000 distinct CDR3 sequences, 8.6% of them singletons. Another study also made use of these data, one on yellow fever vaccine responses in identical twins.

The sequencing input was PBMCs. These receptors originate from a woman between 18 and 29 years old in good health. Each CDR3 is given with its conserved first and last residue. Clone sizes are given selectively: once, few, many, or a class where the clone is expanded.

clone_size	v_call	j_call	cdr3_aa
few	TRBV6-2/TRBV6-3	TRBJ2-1	CASRGTSGNEQFF
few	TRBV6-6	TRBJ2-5	CASRDQETQYF
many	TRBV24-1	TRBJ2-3	CATSDPMEVTDTQYF
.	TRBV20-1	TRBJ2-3	CSARHGRGSTDTQYF
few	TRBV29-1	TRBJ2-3	CSVEDRTSGTDTQYF
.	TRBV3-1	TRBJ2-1	CASSQDPAGGPEQFF
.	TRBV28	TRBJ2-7	CASSAINRGRYEQYF
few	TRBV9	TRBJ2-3	CASSVGPAGGPPTDTQYF
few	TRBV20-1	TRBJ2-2	CSARDGHRVGELFF
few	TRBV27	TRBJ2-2	CASSLSSSPNTGELFF
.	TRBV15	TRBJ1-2	CATSSAMSLNYGYTF
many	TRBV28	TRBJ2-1	CASQTRTSPLDEQFF
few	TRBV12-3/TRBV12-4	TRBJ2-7	CASSKTGKRPYEQYF
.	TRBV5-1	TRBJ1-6	CASSPRPSGGSPLHF